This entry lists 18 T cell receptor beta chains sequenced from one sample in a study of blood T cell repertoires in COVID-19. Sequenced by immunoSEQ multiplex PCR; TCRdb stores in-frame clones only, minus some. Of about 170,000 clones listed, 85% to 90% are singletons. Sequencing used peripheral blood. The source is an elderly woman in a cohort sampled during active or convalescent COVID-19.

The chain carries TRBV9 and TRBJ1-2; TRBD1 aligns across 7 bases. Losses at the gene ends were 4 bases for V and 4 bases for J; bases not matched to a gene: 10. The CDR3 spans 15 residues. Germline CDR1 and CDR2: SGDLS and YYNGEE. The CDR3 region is CASSRGREGTYGYTF. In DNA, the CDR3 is TGTGCCAGCAGCAGGGGGCGAGAGGGGACCTATGGCTACACCTTC.

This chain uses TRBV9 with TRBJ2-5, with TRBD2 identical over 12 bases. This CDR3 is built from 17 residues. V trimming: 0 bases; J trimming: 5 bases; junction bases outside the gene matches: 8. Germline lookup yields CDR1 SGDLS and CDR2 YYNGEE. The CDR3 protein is CASSVATTSGSRETQYF. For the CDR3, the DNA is TGTGCCAGCAGCGTAGCTACGACTAGCGGGAGCAGGGAGACCCAGTACTTC. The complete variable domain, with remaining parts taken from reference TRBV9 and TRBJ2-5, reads DSGVTQTPKHLITATGQRVTLRCSPRSGDLSVYWYQQSLDQGLQFLIQYYNGEERAKGNILERFSAQQFPDLHSELNLSSLELGDSALYFCASSVATTSGSRETQYFGPGTRLLVL.

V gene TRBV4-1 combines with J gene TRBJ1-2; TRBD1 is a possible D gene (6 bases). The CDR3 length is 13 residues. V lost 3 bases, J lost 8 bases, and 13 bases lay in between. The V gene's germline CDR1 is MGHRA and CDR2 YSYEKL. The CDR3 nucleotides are TGCGCCAGCAGCCATCTACAGGGCGAGGGCTACACCTTC. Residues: CASSHLQGEGYTF.

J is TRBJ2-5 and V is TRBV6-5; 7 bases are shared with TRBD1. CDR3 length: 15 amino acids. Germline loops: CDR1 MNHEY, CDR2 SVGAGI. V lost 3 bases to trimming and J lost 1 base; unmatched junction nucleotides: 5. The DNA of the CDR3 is TGTGCCAGCAGTTATACGGACAGGATCCAAGAGACCCAGTACTTC. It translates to CASSYTDRIQETQYF.

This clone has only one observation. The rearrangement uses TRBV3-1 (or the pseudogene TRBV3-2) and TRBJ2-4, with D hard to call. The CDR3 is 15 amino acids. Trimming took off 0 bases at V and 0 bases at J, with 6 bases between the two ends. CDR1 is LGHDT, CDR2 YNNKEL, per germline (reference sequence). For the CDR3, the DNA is TGTGCCAGCAGCCAAGAAGAGGTAGCCAAAAACATTCAGTACTTC. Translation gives CASSQEEVAKNIQYF.

This CDR3 is CASSLGGVGSYNSPLHF. The CDR3 DNA reads as TGTGCCAGCAGCTTAGGGGGAGTGGGATCCTATAATTCACCCCTCCACTTT. This chain links TRBV7-2 with TRBJ1-6; D is ambiguous. Trimming shortened V by 1 base and J by 1 base, and 11 bases separated the two germline ends. CDR1 is SGHTA, CDR2 FQGNSA, per germline. This CDR3 region has 17 residues.

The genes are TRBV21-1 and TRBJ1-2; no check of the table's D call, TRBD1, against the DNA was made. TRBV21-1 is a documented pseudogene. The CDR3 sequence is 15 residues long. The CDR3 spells CASSKPRTLNDGYTF. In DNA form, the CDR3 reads TGTGCCAGCAGCAAACCCCGGACACTAAATGATGGCTACACCTTC.

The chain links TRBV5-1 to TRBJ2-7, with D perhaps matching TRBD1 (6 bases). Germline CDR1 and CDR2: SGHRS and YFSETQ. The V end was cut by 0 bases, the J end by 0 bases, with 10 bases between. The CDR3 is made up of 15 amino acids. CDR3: CASSLVDSNSYEQYF. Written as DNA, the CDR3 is TGCGCCAGCAGCTTGGTGGACAGCAACTCCTACGAGCAGTACTTC.

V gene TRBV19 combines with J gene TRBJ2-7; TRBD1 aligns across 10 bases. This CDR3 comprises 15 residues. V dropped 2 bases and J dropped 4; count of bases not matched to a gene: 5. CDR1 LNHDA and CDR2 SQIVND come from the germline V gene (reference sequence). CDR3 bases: TGTGCCAGTAGTATAACGACAGGGGGCAGGTACGAGCAGTACTTC. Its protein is CASSITTGGRYEQYF.

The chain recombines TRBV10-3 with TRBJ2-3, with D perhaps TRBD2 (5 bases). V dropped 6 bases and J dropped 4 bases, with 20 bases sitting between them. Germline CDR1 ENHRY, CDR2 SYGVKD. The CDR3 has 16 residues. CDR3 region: CAISATRTMEADTQYF. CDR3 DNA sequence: TGTGCCATCAGCGCAACACGAACCATGGAGGCAGATACGCAGTATTTT.

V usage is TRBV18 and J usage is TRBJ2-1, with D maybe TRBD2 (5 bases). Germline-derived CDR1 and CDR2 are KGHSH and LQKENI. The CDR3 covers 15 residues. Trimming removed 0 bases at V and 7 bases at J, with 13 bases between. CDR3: CASSPPTGFLNEQFF. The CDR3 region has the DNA TGTGCCAGCTCACCACCGACGGGGTTTTTGAATGAGCAGTTCTTC. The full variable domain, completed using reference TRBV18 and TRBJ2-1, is NAGVMQNPRHLVRRRGQEARLRCSPMKGHSHVYWYRQLPEEGLKFMVYLQKENIIDESGMPKERFSAEFPKEGPSILRIQQVVRGDSAAYFCASSPPTGFLNEQFFGPGTRLTVL.

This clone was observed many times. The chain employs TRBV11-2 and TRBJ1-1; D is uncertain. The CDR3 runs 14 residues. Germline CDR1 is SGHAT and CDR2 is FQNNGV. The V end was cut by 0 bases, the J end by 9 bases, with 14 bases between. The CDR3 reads CASSLDHSSKQAFF. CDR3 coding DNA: TGTGCCAGCAGCTTAGATCACAGTAGTAAGCAAGCTTTCTTT.

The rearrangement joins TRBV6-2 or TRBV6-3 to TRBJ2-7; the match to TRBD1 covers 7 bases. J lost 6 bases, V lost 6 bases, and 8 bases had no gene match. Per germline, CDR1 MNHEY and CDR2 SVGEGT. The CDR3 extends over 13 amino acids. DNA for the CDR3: TGTGCCAGCAGCCTTCCCGCAGGGGGCGAGCAGTACTTC. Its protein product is CASSLPAGGEQYF.

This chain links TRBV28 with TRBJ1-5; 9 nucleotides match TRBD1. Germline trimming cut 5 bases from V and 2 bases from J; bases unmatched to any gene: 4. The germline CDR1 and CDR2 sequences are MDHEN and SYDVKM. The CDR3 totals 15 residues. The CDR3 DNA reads TGTGCCAGCAGTCTGGACAGGGGTGGCAATCAGCCCCAGCATTTT. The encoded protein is CASSLDRGGNQPQHF.

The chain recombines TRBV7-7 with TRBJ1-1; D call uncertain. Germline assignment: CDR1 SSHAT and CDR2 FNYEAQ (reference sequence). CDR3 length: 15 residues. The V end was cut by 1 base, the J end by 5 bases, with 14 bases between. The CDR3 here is CASSLERIKDTEAFF. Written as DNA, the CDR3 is TGTGCCAGCAGCTTAGAGCGCATAAAGGATACTGAAGCTTTCTTT.

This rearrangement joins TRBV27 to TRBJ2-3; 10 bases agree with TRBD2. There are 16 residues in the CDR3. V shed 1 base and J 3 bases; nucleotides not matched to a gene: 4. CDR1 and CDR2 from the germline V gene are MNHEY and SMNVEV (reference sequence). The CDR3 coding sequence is TGTGCCAGCAGTTTATGGAGTAGCGGGAGGACAGATACGCAGTATTTT. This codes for CASSLWSSGRTDTQYF.

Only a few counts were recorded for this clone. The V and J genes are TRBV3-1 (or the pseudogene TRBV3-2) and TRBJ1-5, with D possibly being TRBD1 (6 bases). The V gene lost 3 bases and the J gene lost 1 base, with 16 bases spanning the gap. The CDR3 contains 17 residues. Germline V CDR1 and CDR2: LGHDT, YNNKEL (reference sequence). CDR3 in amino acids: CASSQSDRRRSNQPQHF. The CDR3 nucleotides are TGTGCCAGCAGCCAGAGTGACAGGCGACGGAGCAATCAGCCCCAGCATTTT.

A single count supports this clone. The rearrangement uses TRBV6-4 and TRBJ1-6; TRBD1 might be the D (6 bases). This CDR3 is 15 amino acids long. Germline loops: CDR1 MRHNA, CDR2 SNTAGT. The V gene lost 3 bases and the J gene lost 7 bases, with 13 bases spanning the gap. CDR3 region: CASSEGGVGNSPLHF. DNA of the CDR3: TGTGCCAGCAGTGAAGGGGGGGTAGGAAATTCACCCCTCCACTTT.